The 25 T cell receptor beta chains in this list originate from one sample, sequenced in a study of blood T cell repertoires in COVID-19. Clones were sequenced by immunoSEQ multiplex PCR, and TCRdb holds only the in-frame ones, with some missing. The data show some 31,000 clones, almost 90% seen once. Sequencing was performed on peripheral blood. The receptors originated from a human donor with active COVID-19. The donor label of this sample is uncertain.

This clone was detected a few times. The chain couples TRBV9 to TRBJ1-6; D possibly corresponds to TRBD1 (5 bases). From germline, CDR1 is SGDLS and CDR2 YYNGEE. The CDR3 consists of 15 residues. Trimming took off 1 base at V and 5 bases at J, with 10 bases between the two ends. The CDR3 here is CASSVQAGNNSPLHF. Written as DNA, the CDR3 is TGTGCCAGCAGCGTACAGGCAGGGAATAATTCACCCCTCCACTTT.

The chain uses TRBV6-2 or TRBV6-3 and TRBJ1-5, with D uncertain. With 0 bases removed from V and 2 bases from J, the gap between germline ends came to 8 bases. This CDR3 is built from 15 residues. CDR1 is MNHEY and CDR2 is SVGEGT in the germline V gene. DNA of the CDR3: TGTGCCAGCAGTTACTCCGACGCGGGCAATCAGCCCCAGCATTTT. Amino acid sequence: CASSYSDAGNQPQHF.

The chain carries TRBV5-4 and TRBJ1-4; a weak D match, TRBD1 (5 bases). The germline V and J ends were trimmed by 2 bases and 2 bases, with 13 bases remaining between them. Germline values: CDR1 SGHNT, CDR2 YYREEE (reference sequence). The length of the CDR3 is 16 residues. CDR3 in DNA: TGTGCCAGCAGCTTACGGCACGGGGGTACTAATGAAAAACTGTTTTTT. Its translation is CASSLRHGGTNEKLFF. Full variable domain (rest looked up from reference TRBV5-4 and TRBJ1-4): ETGVTQSPTHLIKTRGQQVTLRCSSQSGHNTVSWYQQALGQGPQFIFQYYREEENGRGNFPPRFSGLQFPNYSSELNVNALELDDSALYLCASSLRHGGTNEKLFFGSGTQLSVL.

The rearrangement uses TRBV24-1 and TRBJ1-4; 9 bases match TRBD1. The germline V gene encodes CDR1 KGHDR and CDR2 SFDVKD. After removal of 4 bases from V and 5 bases from J, the junction contained 4 bases not matched to a gene. The CDR3 has 15 residues. The DNA of the CDR3 is TGTGCCACCAGTGAGGCCGGGACAGGGAATGAAAAACTGTTTTTT. It specifies CATSEAGTGNEKLFF.

The J gene is TRBJ1-2, the V gene TRBV28, with 9 bases identical to TRBD1. J lost 7 bases, V lost 6 bases, and 15 bases had no gene match. Germline loops: CDR1 MDHEN, CDR2 SYDVKM. CDR3 length: 16 residues. The CDR3 DNA is TGTGCCAGCAGCCCTCTCTTGGGGACAGGGCTTGGTGGCTACACCTTC. It translates to CASSPLLGTGLGGYTF.

CDR3 coding DNA: TGTGCCAGCAGTCGGACAGGATCCTATGGCTACACCTTC. The encoded protein is CASSRTGSYGYTF. The rearrangement uses TRBV6-5 and TRBJ1-2; TRBD1 matches at 7 bases. The CDR3 totals 13 residues. Germline CDR1 and CDR2: MNHEY and SVGAGI. After removal of 5 bases from V and 4 bases from J, the junction contained 4 bases not matched to a gene.

The rearrangement links TRBV18 to TRBJ2-1; 9 positions match TRBD2. Germline-derived CDR1 and CDR2 are KGHSH and LQKENI. Losses at the gene ends were 0 bases for V and 3 bases for J; bases not matched to a gene: 0. The CDR3 is 15 residues long. The CDR3 nucleotides are TGTGCCAGCTCACCACCTAGCGGGGGCTACAATGAGCAGTTCTTC. Amino acid sequence: CASSPPSGGYNEQFF.

The gene calls are TRBV29-1 and TRBJ2-3, with D unresolved. Germline V lookup: CDR1 SQVTM, CDR2 ANQGSEA. The germline V and J ends were trimmed by 3 bases and 0 bases, with 4 bases remaining between them. The CDR3 is 12 residues long. This chain's CDR3 is CSVDPSTDTQYF. DNA for the CDR3: TGCAGCGTTGATCCAAGCACAGATACGCAGTATTTT.

This chain links TRBV19 with TRBJ1-4; D perhaps matches TRBD1 (5 bases). CDR1 LNHDA and CDR2 SQIVND come from the germline V gene (reference sequence). Trimming cost V 6 bases and J 2 bases, with 16 bases left between them. This CDR3 contains 16 residues. The CDR3 DNA reads as TGTGCCAGTAGCCTTAATCCGACAGCGACTAATGAAAAACTGTTTTTT. Amino acid sequence: CASSLNPTATNEKLFF.

The count of this clone is one. The chain uses TRBV6-6 and TRBJ2-5; 13 nucleotides agree with TRBD2. This CDR3 comprises 18 residues. Germline lookup yields CDR1 MNHNY and CDR2 SVGAGI (reference sequence). With V trimmed by 5 bases and J by 4 bases, 13 bases remained unmatched. The CDR3 nucleotides read TGTGCCAGCAGTCGAACTAGCGGGGGGGCTTTCACTGGAGAGACCCAGTACTTC. It codes for CASSRTSGGAFTGETQYF.

The V and J genes are TRBV7-8 and TRBJ1-1; D uncertain. This CDR3 is 13 amino acids long. V shed 1 base and J shed 1 base, with 4 bases lying between them. The germline V gene encodes CDR1 SGHVS and CDR2 FQNEAQ. CDR3 residues: CASSLGANTEAFF. The DNA of the CDR3 is TGTGCCAGCAGCTTAGGGGCGAACACTGAAGCTTTCTTT. The full variable domain, completed using reference TRBV7-8 and TRBJ1-1, is GAGVSQSPRYKVAKRGQDVALRCDPISGHVSLFWYQQALGQGPEFLTYFQNEAQLDKSGLPSDRFFAERPEGSVSTLKIQRTQQEDSAVYLCASSLGANTEAFFGQGTRLTVV.

Written as DNA, the CDR3 is TGTGCCAGCAGTTATCCTGGCGGGATCGGTGGCTACACCTTC. This encodes CASSYPGGIGGYTF. This rearrangement joins TRBV6-5 to TRBJ1-2; no clear D gene. V dropped 3 bases and J dropped 7 bases, with 15 bases sitting between them. There are 14 residues in the CDR3. Germline CDR1 reads MNHEY; CDR2 reads SVGAGI.

Details on this clone: The same CDR3 is also encoded by other DNA sequences in this sample. The chain links TRBV6-1 to TRBJ1-6; D is unresolved. Trimming cost V 2 bases and J 7 bases, with 18 bases left between them. CDR3 size: 17 residues. The V gene's germline CDR1 is MNHNS and CDR2 SASEGT. The CDR3 nucleotides read TGTGCCAGCAGTGAAAAGAGAGGGAGCGGCTCGAATTCACCCCTCCACTTT. Residues: CASSEKRGSGSNSPLHF.

The chain employs TRBV7-2 and TRBJ2-1; 8 bases are a match to TRBD2. The germline V gene has CDR1 SGHTA and CDR2 FQGNSA. The V gene end was trimmed by 5 bases and the J gene end by 4 bases; junction bases not matched to a gene: 7. CDR3 size: 15 residues. CDR3 residues: CASSMKRGPYNEQFF. The CDR3 nucleotides are TGTGCCAGCAGCATGAAGCGGGGGCCATACAATGAGCAGTTCTTC.

The sample holds one count of this clone. J is TRBJ1-4 and V is TRBV5-1; D gene ambiguous. V was shortened by 4 bases and J by 16 bases, with 23 bases between the two germline ends. This CDR3 is built from 14 residues. The V gene's germline CDR1 is SGHRS and CDR2 YFSETQ. The CDR3 bases are TGCGCCAGCAGCGAAACGAGTGGGTCGGCGTCGGGGTTTTTT. Translation: CASSETSGSASGFF.

This chain uses TRBV5-1 with TRBJ1-4; 9 bases are shared with TRBD1. The CDR3 contains 17 residues. Germline-derived CDR1 and CDR2 are SGHRS and YFSETQ. J lost 0 bases, V lost 3 bases, and 6 bases had no gene match. CDR3 in DNA: TGCGCCAGCAGCTCGGGACAGGGAGTTTCAACTAATGAAAAACTGTTTTTT. This gives the protein CASSSGQGVSTNEKLFF.

The V gene is TRBV7-2, the J gene TRBJ2-3, with D possibly matching TRBD1 (7 bases). The CDR3 is made up of 15 amino acids. The germline V and J ends were trimmed by 1 base and 5 bases, with 13 bases remaining between them. Germline values: CDR1 SGHTA, CDR2 FQGNSA. CDR3 amino acids: CASSLGQGGGDTQYF. The CDR3 DNA reads TGTGCCAGCAGCTTAGGGCAGGGGGGAGGAGATACGCAGTATTTT.

CDR3 in amino acids: CASSLGQHRGGEQYF. DNA for the CDR3: TGTGCCAGCAGCTTAGGTCAGCACAGGGGCGGCGAGCAGTACTTC. This chain links TRBV7-2 with TRBJ2-7; 7 positions match TRBD1. Germline CDR1 and CDR2: SGHTA and FQGNSA. The CDR3 has 15 amino acids. J gave up 6 bases and V 1 base, and 9 bases lay outside the gene matches.

The V gene is TRBV19, the J gene TRBJ2-1; weak D call: TRBD2 (7 bases). V lost 4 bases and J lost 8, with 24 bases in between. Per germline, CDR1 LNHDA and CDR2 SQIVND (reference sequence). There are 17 residues in the CDR3. The CDR3 nucleotides read TGTGCCAGTAGTACCAGGGCTAGGGGGGGCTTAGATCATGAGCAGTTCTTC. Translated: CASSTRARGGLDHEQFF.

This chain joins TRBV19 and TRBJ1-3; possible D gene TRBD1, 5 bases. The CDR3 is 15 residues long. The germline gives CDR1 LNHDA, CDR2 SQIVND (reference sequence). Trimming left V 3 bases short and J 1 base short, with 10 bases between. In DNA, the CDR3 is TGTGCCAGTAGTATCTCTTCAGGGTCTGGAAACACCATATATTTT. Translated, it gives CASSISSGSGNTIYF.

This clone was detected once. The V gene is TRBV5-6, the J gene TRBJ1-2; D is unclear. The CDR3 is 11 residues long. Trimming pared 3 bases from V and 3 bases from J, leaving 3 bases between. Germline CDR1 reads SGHDT; CDR2 reads YYEEEE. CDR3 residues: CASSSYYGYTF. The CDR3, as DNA: TGTGCCAGCAGCTCTTACTATGGCTACACCTTC.

The V gene is TRBV10-1, the J gene TRBJ2-7; the D is unclear. The length of the CDR3 is 13 residues. Germline lookup yields CDR1 WNHNN and CDR2 SYGVQD (reference sequence). V shed 2 bases and J shed 0 bases, with 5 bases lying between them. This CDR3 reads CASSEPRSYEQYF. Here the CDR3 DNA reads TGCGCCAGCAGTGAGCCTCGCTCCTACGAGCAGTACTTC.

The rearrangement links TRBV19 to TRBJ1-2; 7 bases line up with TRBD1. Germline values: CDR1 LNHDA, CDR2 SQIVND (reference sequence). This CDR3 is built from 14 residues. The V segment lost 6 bases and the J segment 7 bases; nucleotides outside the gene matches: 11. CDR3 amino acids: CASRGRGRGSGYTF. Written as DNA, the CDR3 is TGTGCCAGTAGGGGAAGGGGGCGAGGATCTGGCTACACCTTC. Supplemented by reference TRBV19 and TRBJ1-2, the full variable domain reads DGGITQSPKYLFRKEGQNVTLSCEQNLNHDAMYWYRQDPGQGLRLIYYSQIVNDFQKGDIAEGYSVSREKKESFPLTVTSAQKNPTAFYLCASRGRGRGSGYTFGSGTRLTVV.

The chain couples TRBV20-1 to TRBJ1-1, with a tentative D call TRBD1 (5 bases). V was pared by 3 bases and J by 11 bases, with 13 bases between. CDR3 length: 11 residues. Germline values: CDR1 DFQATT, CDR2 SNEGSKA (reference sequence). CDR3 sequence: CSARVAGLAFF. CDR3 coding DNA: TGCAGTGCTAGGGTGGCAGGGCTGGCTTTCTTT.

This rearrangement joins TRBV28 to TRBJ2-1, with D perhaps matching TRBD1 (6 bases). The CDR3 sequence is 15 residues long. Germline values: CDR1 MDHEN, CDR2 SYDVKM. Trimming took off 6 bases at V and 4 bases at J, with 16 bases between the two ends. DNA for the CDR3: TGTGCCAGCAGCCTTACAGGGCCTCCATACAATGAGCAGTTCTTC. Amino acids: CASSLTGPPYNEQFF.